The text below deals with one T cell receptor (beta chain). This clone was seen just once. Its antigen target is currently unknown. Base qualities are not provided; no much larger clone lies one nucleotide away. The data were obtained in a study of T cell changes during pregnancy in multiple sclerosis (dated by TCRdb to the late 2010s). Looking at the study overall: The study looked at changes in the T cell repertoire across pregnancy in women with multiple sclerosis.

The V end gives up 8 bases and the J end 7 bases, leaving 6 bases in the junction not matched to a gene. Including cysteine and phenylalanine, the CDR3 has 13 amino acids. The only DNA kept is the CDR3, 39 bases in frame from the first base. CDR1 is given as LNHDA and CDR2 as SQIVND, both from the germline V gene (reference sequence). Library preparation employed the immunoSEQ multiplex PCR assay. TCRdb's version of the immuneACCESS table is confined to in-frame rearrangements and falls short of the full clone set. An unresolved V gene accounts for under half of the shortfall where checked; the remainder is of unknown origin. The sample contains 100,000 or so clones, under 95% of them found a single time. Roughly 0.95% of the sample belongs to the ten largest clones.

Recombination connected TRBV19 to TRBJ1-5; 9 bases in the junction line up with TRBD1. This TCR was recovered from a female donor with multiple sclerosis, enrolled in a pregnancy study. This specimen was peripheral blood, taken after pregnancy. The DNA is as follows: TGTGCCAGTGGACAGGGGAGGAGCCAGCCCCAGCATTTT. Protein translation: CASGQGRSQPQHF.